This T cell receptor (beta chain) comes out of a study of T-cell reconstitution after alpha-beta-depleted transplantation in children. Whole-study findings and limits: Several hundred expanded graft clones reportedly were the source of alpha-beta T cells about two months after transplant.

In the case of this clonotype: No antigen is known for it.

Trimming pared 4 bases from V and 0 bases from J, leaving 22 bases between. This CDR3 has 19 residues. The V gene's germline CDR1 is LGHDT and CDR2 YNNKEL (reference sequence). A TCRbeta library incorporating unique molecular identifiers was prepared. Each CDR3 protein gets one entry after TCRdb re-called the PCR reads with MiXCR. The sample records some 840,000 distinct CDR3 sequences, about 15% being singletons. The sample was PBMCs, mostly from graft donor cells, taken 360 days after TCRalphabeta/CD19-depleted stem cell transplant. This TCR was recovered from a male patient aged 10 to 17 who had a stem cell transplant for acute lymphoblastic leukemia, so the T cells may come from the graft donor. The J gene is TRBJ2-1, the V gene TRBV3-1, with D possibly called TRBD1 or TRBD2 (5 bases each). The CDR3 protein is CASSPPRAGDPSSYNEQFF. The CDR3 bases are TGTGCCAGCAGCCCCCCCCGGGCCGGGGACCCTAGCTCCTACAATGAGCAGTTCTTC.